The 3 T cell receptor beta chains given below trace back to one sample, sequenced in a study of response to subunit inactivated influenza vaccine. MiXCR, run by TCRdb on the RT-PCR reads, gives a single entry per CDR3 protein. The sample has hundreds of thousands of distinct CDR3 sequences; about 20% are singletons. Sample: PBMCs from blood, taken 21 months after vaccination. These TCRs come from a man aged 50 to 75 who received an inactivated influenza vaccine.

The DNA for the CDR3 is TGTGCCAGCAGCCCGGGACTAGCGGGGCATAATGAGCAGTTCTTC. Encoded protein: CASSPGLAGHNEQFF. J is TRBJ2-1 and V is TRBV12-3 or TRBV12-4; 13 nucleotides agree with TRBD2. The CDR3 runs to 15 residues. With V trimmed by 6 bases and J by 7 bases, 6 bases remained unmatched.

As for this clonotype: Relative to the germline gene, one junction end is altered; a read error may explain this. CDR3 nucleotide sequence: TGCACCAGCAGCCAACTGGGGGGACAAACGAACACTGAAGCTTTCTTT. Protein product: CTSSQLGGQTNTEAFF. The gene calls are TRBV4-1 and TRBJ1-1; TRBD1 might be the D (6 bases). The germline CDR1 and CDR2 sequences are MGHRA and YSYEKL. This CDR3 contains 16 residues.

The sample holds a few counts of this clonotype. The V gene is TRBV7-9, the J gene TRBJ1-4; D possibly corresponds to TRBD1 (6 bases). Trimming removed 5 bases at V and 6 bases at J, with 16 bases between. Germline V gene lookup returns CDR1 SEHNR and CDR2 FQNEAQ (reference sequence). This CDR3 is built from 15 residues. The CDR3 region has the DNA TGTGCCAGCAGCCTAAAGCGGGACAAGCATGAAAAACTGTTTTTT. It codes for CASSLKRDKHEKLFF.